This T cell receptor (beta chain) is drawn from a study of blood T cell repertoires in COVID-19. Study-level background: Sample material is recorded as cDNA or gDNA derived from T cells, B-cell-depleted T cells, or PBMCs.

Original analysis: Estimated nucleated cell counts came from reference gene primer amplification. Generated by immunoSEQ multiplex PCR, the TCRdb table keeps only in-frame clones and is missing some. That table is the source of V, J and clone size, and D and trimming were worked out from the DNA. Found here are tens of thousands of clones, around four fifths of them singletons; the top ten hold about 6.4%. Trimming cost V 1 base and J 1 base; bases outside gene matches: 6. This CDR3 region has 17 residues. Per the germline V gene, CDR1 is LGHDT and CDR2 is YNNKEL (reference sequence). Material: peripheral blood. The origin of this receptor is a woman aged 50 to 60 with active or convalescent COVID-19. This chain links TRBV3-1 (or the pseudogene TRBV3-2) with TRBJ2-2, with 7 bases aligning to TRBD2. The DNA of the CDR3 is TGTGCCAGCAGCCAAGTTTGGGGCGGGGGGAACACCGGGGAGCTGTTTTTT. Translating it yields CASSQVWGGGNTGELFF.